This TCR beta chain appears in the sequencing data of a study of T cell repertoires in cytomegalovirus infection. In the study overall: Public TCR beta signatures indicated both CMV infection and matching HLA type. Study outcomes and limitations: Within the response measured ex vivo, HLA-C-restricted CMV-specific TCR beta clonotypes were dominant.

This CDR3 has 13 amino acids. Looked up from germline, CDR1 is DFQATT and CDR2 is SNEGSKA (reference sequence). The ends lost 3 bases at V and 4 bases at J; junction bases unmatched: 4. Concerning this clonotype itself: The antigen is not known.

TCRdb re-analysed the reads in MiXCR, keeping a single row per CDR3 protein. The profile covers roughly 250,000 distinct CDR3 sequences, with over 20% appearing a single time and roughly 20% taken by the ten largest. This chain connects TRBV20-1 to TRBJ1-2, with 8 bases lining up with TRBD1. Sequenced sample: CD8+ T cells from PBMCs. The receptor comes from a human donor in good health (CMV status not recorded). Some clones in this sample may be carry-over from other donors' samples. Here the CDR3 reads CSASQGAFYGYTF. The CDR3 nucleotides read TGCAGTGCTAGCCAGGGGGCTTTCTATGGCTACACCTTC.